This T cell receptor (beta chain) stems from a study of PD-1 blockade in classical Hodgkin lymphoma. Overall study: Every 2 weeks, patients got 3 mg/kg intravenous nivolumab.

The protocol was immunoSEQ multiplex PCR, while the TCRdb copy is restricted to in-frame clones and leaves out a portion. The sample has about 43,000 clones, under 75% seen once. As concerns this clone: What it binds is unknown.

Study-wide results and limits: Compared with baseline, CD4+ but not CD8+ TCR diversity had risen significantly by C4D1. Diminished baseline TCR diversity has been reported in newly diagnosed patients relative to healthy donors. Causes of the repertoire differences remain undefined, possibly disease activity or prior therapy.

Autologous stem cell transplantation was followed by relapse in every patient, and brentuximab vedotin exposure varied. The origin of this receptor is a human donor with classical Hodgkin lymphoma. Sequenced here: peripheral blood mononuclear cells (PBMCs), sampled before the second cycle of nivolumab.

In DNA form, the CDR3 reads TGTGCCAGCACTCCTGGCCCCTATAATTCACCCCTCCACTTT. Its protein product is CASTPGPYNSPLHF. V and J are TRBV6-5 and TRBJ1-6, with D hard to call. Germline loops: CDR1 MNHEY, CDR2 SVGAGI. V was pared by 7 bases and J by 2 bases, with 9 bases between. The CDR3 covers 14 residues.